The 23 T cell receptor beta chains in this list originate from one sample, sequenced in a study of T-cell reconstitution after alpha-beta-depleted transplantation in children (dated by TCRdb to about 2016). Receptor libraries were prepared by PCR. Reads for this sample came from an Illumina HiSeq 2500. To normalize quantification of the TCRbeta repertoire, the TCR libraries were built with molecular barcoding that relied on unique molecular identifiers. TCRdb redid the processing of the public reads, applying fastp at Q25 and MiXCR, and retained in-frame beta chains. Each record represents a unique CDR3 protein, reported with the most common genes and DNA among its rows. The sample includes nearly 350,000 distinct CDR3 sequences, with around 15% observed a single time. The ten largest clones represent about 41% of the sample. The sample's treatment or condition label is to be understood as: allogeneic hematopoietic cell transplantation with graft depleted of TCRalphabeta T cells and CD19 B cells.

The sequencing here drew on PBMCs, mostly from graft donor cells, taken 360 days after TCRalphabeta/CD19-depleted stem cell transplant. Source of these receptors: a male patient between 2 and 10 years old who had a stem cell transplant for acute lymphoblastic leukemia, so the T cells may come from the graft donor.

This clonotype turned up a few times. This chain connects TRBV25-1 to TRBJ2-5; 11 bases agree with TRBD1. This CDR3 region has 15 residues. Per the germline V gene, CDR1 is MGHDK and CDR2 is SYGVNS. V shed 7 bases, J shed 2 bases, and the junction held 6 bases outside the gene matches. The CDR3: CASNPRDRGQETQYF. The CDR3 coding sequence is TGTGCCAGCAACCCCCGGGACAGGGGGCAAGAGACCCAGTACTTC. Filled out from reference TRBV25-1 and TRBJ2-5, the complete variable domain reads EADIYQTPRYLVIGTGKKITLECSQTMGHDKMYWYQQDPGMELHLIHYSYGVNSTEKGDLSSESTVSRIRTEHFPLTLESARPSHTSQYLCASNPRDRGQETQYFGPGTRLLVL.

This chain links TRBV12-3 or TRBV12-4 with TRBJ2-7; D is undetermined. This CDR3 contains 12 residues. The V end was cut by 6 bases, the J end by 4 bases, with 10 bases between. The CDR3, as DNA: TGTGCCAGCAGCCTAACAGCGTACGAGCAGTACTTC. This gives the protein CASSLTAYEQYF.

This clonotype was detected many times. The genes are TRBV29-1 and TRBJ2-7; TRBD2 matches 12 bases. The germline CDR1 and CDR2 sequences are SQVTM and ANQGSEA. Germline trimming cut 4 bases from V and 1 base from J; bases unmatched to any gene: 5. CDR3 length: 15 residues. The CDR3 DNA reads as TGCAGCGTTGTGAGGCTAGCGGGAGGGTCCTACGAGCAGTACTTC. It is translated as CSVVRLAGGSYEQYF.

This clonotype was picked up a small number of times. The V and J genes are TRBV12-3 or TRBV12-4 and TRBJ1-6, with 9 bases lining up with TRBD1. The CDR3 extends over 14 amino acids. V shed 6 bases and J 11 bases; nucleotides not matched to a gene: 8. The CDR3 here is CASRQQGAATPLHF. CDR3 nucleotides: TGTGCCAGCAGACAACAGGGGGCCGCGACACCCCTCCACTTT.

The table lists this clonotype with a few counts. CDR3 residues: CASSQGHVRTDTQYF. In DNA form, the CDR3 reads TGTGCCAGCAGCCAAGGACACGTCCGCACAGATACGCAGTATTTT. This sequence joins TRBV3-1 and TRBJ2-3; D is undetermined. V dropped 1 base and J dropped 1 base, with 9 bases sitting between them. This CDR3 spans 15 amino acids. CDR1 is LGHDT and CDR2 is YNNKEL in the germline V gene (reference sequence).

This clonotype was seen ten or more times. The chain couples TRBV5-1 to TRBJ2-1, with 8 bases lining up with TRBD2. Losses at the gene ends were 0 bases for V and 8 bases for J; bases not matched to a gene: 16. Per the germline V gene, CDR1 is SGHRS and CDR2 is YFSETQ. This CDR3 is built from 18 residues. CDR3 region: CASSLGGGASGRTHEQFF. In DNA form, the CDR3 reads TGCGCCAGCAGCTTGGGCGGGGGCGCAAGCGGGAGAACCCATGAGCAGTTCTTC.

The chain has TRBV7-6 and TRBJ2-7, with 9 bases that match TRBD1. The J segment lost 7 bases and the V segment lost 1 base, leaving 2 bases of the junction unmatched. Germline CDR1 SGHVS, CDR2 FNYEAQ. The CDR3 is made up of 13 amino acids. Written as DNA, the CDR3 is TGTGCCAGCAGCTTAGGGGACAGGGTGGAGCAGTACTTC. It encodes CASSLGDRVEQYF.

This clonotype was seen only a few times. This chain uses TRBV10-3 with TRBJ2-7, with unresolved D. The germline V and J ends were trimmed by 6 bases and 0 bases, with 15 bases remaining between them. The germline V gene has CDR1 ENHRY and CDR2 SYGVKD. This CDR3 spans 15 amino acids. CDR3 sequence (DNA): TGTGCCATCAGGGTCATTTCGCGCGGCTCCTACGAGCAGTACTTC. Protein: CAIRVISRGSYEQYF.

This clonotype showed up just a few times. The CDR3 DNA sequence: TGTGCCAGCAGTCCGACAGGGCTTGAAGCTTTCTTT. Protein sequence: CASSPTGLEAFF. V usage is TRBV12-3 or TRBV12-4 and J usage is TRBJ1-1; 7 nucleotides line up with TRBD1. The CDR3 is made up of 12 amino acids. J was trimmed by 7 bases and V by 5 bases; bases with no gene match: 4.

The genes are TRBV7-9 and TRBJ2-7; 9 bases agree with TRBD2. The V gene end was trimmed by 5 bases and the J gene end by 4 bases; junction bases not matched to a gene: 9. This CDR3 is 15 amino acids long. Germline CDR1 reads SEHNR; CDR2 reads FQNEAQ (reference sequence). Here the CDR3 DNA reads TGTGCCAGCAGCGAGATTCTAGCGGGAAGGTACGAGCAGTACTTC. This encodes CASSEILAGRYEQYF.

The V call is TRBV25-1, the J call TRBJ2-3; D perhaps matches TRBD2 (5 bases). V lost 10 bases and J 7 bases, leaving 12 bases between the germline ends. The CDR3 extends over 11 amino acids. Germline CDR1 reads MGHDK; CDR2 reads SYGVNS. The CDR3 DNA follows: TGTGCCACCTCATCTAGCAATACGCAGTATTTT. Translated: CATSSSNTQYF.

This clonotype was observed a handful of times. The rearrangement uses TRBV15 and TRBJ1-5; 9 bases agree with TRBD1. Germline V gene lookup returns CDR1 LNHNV and CDR2 YYDKDF (reference sequence). The CDR3 contains 17 residues. V lost 1 base to trimming and J lost 7 bases; unmatched junction nucleotides: 11. The CDR3 protein is CATSRVLSGTGNQPQHF. Written as DNA, the CDR3 is TGTGCCACCAGCAGAGTTCTTTCCGGGACAGGGAACCAGCCCCAGCATTTT. Full variable domain (outside the CDR3, taken from reference TRBV15 and TRBJ1-5): DAMVIQNPRYQVTQFGKPVTLSCSQTLNHNVMYWYQQKSSQAPKLLFHYYDKDFNNEADTPDNFQSRRPNTSFCFLDIRSPGLGDTAMYLCATSRVLSGTGNQPQHFGDGTRLSIL.

This clonotype has only a few counts. This chain links TRBV4-2 with TRBJ2-7; perhaps TRBD2 as D (5 bases). The CDR3 is 15 residues long. The germline V and J ends were trimmed by 5 bases and 4 bases, with 18 bases remaining between them. Germline assignment: CDR1 LGHNA and CDR2 YNFKEQ. Here the CDR3 DNA reads TGTGCCAGCAGCACCGTGAACAGCGGTAATTACGAGCAGTACTTC. It translates to CASSTVNSGNYEQYF.

V gene TRBV7-6 combines with J gene TRBJ2-7; 11 bases fit TRBD1. Trimming at V came to 4 bases and at J to 5 bases, leaving 1 base not matched to a gene. There are 13 residues in the CDR3. Per germline, CDR1 SGHVS and CDR2 FNYEAQ. In nucleotides, the CDR3 is TGTGCCAGCAGCTGGGACAGGGGGGACGAGCAGTACTTC. Protein: CASSWDRGDEQYF.

J is TRBJ1-1 and V is TRBV4-2; 7 bases fit TRBD1. The V gene's germline CDR1 is LGHNA and CDR2 YNFKEQ. With 8 bases clipped from V and 7 bases from J, the junction kept 13 bases outside the gene matches. This CDR3 contains 14 residues. As DNA, the CDR3 is TGTGCCAGCCTGACCCAACAGGGGAGTGGTGAAGCTTTCTTT. Translating gives CASLTQQGSGEAFF.

The chain employs TRBV5-1 and TRBJ2-5; 12 bases line up with TRBD1. This CDR3 comprises 18 residues. In germline, CDR1 is SGHRS, CDR2 YFSETQ. V trimming: 4 bases; J trimming: 1 base; junction bases outside the gene matches: 11. The CDR3 region is CASSSRDRGRFGQETQYF. The DNA for the CDR3 is TGCGCCAGCAGCAGCCGGGACAGGGGGCGTTTTGGCCAAGAGACCCAGTACTTC.

This clonotype has just a few counts. V and J are TRBV4-1 and TRBJ2-4; a weak D match, TRBD1 (5 bases). Trimming shortened V by 2 bases and J by 1 base, and 15 bases separated the two germline ends. The CDR3 runs 17 residues. Germline V gene lookup returns CDR1 MGHRA and CDR2 YSYEKL. Here the CDR3 reads CASSQFSGMEAKNIQYF. Here the CDR3 DNA reads TGCGCCAGCAGCCAATTTTCAGGGATGGAGGCCAAAAACATTCAGTACTTC.

V usage is TRBV5-1 and J usage is TRBJ2-1; D perhaps matches TRBD2 (5 bases). This CDR3 spans 14 amino acids. Germline lookup yields CDR1 SGHRS and CDR2 YFSETQ. Trimming took off 4 bases at V and 6 bases at J, with 14 bases between the two ends. Written as DNA, the CDR3 is TGCGCCAGCAGCACGGATGTGAGGGCCAATGAGCAGTTCTTC. Its protein product is CASSTDVRANEQFF. Using reference TRBV5-1 and TRBJ2-1 for the parts outside the CDR3, the full variable domain is KAGVTQTPRYLIKTRGQQVTLSCSPISGHRSVSWYQQTPGQGLQFLFEYFSETQRNKGNFPGRFSGRQFSNSRSEMNVSTLELGDSALYLCASSTDVRANEQFFGPGTRLTVL.

This clonotype was picked up many times. The rearrangement uses TRBV6-5 and TRBJ1-1; maybe TRBD1 (5 bases). CDR3 length: 17 residues. Germline-derived CDR1 and CDR2 are MNHEY and SVGAGI. The V end lost 0 bases, the J end lost 7 bases, and 21 bases lay between the germline ends. Here the CDR3 DNA reads TGTGCCAGCAGTTACTCGTCTCCACTTTGGCCACAGGATGAAGCTTTCTTT. Its protein product is CASSYSSPLWPQDEAFF.

The table lists this clonotype with many counts. This rearrangement joins TRBV9 to TRBJ1-1; D gene uncertain. Trimming removed 0 bases at V and 0 bases at J, with 6 bases between. CDR3 length: 14 amino acids. Looked up from germline, CDR1 is SGDLS and CDR2 is YYNGEE. The CDR3 reads CASSVGPVNTEAFF. The DNA of the CDR3 is TGTGCCAGCAGCGTAGGCCCGGTGAACACTGAAGCTTTCTTT.

This clonotype was recorded a few times. The rearrangement joins TRBV21-1 to TRBJ2-1; TRBD1, the table's D call, lacks a check against the DNA. TRBV21-1 constitutes a pseudogene. The CDR3 is made up of 15 amino acids. The CDR3 loop is CASSNGDRDYNEQFF. The CDR3 nucleotides are TGTGCCAGCAGCAATGGGGACAGGGACTACAATGAGCAGTTCTTC.

The chain has TRBV27 and TRBJ2-1; unclear D gene. The germline gives CDR1 MNHEY, CDR2 SMNVEV (reference sequence). V shed 7 bases and J shed 7 bases, with 23 bases lying between them. The CDR3 is made up of 16 amino acids. The CDR3 loop reads CASTLGREVHWNEQFF. As DNA, the CDR3 is TGTGCCAGCACCCTGGGAAGAGAGGTCCACTGGAATGAGCAGTTCTTC.

The sample holds a few counts of this clonotype. CDR3 sequence: CASSSGTSGIYEQFF. The CDR3 DNA is TGTGCCAGCAGCTCCGGGACTAGCGGGATATATGAGCAGTTCTTC. This chain uses TRBV9 with TRBJ2-1, with TRBD2 identical over 13 bases. Trimming removed 4 bases from V and 8 bases from J; junction bases left unmatched: 6. Germline loops: CDR1 SGDLS, CDR2 YYNGEE. CDR3 length equals 15 residues.